This T cell receptor beta chain was identified during a study of blood T cell repertoires in COVID-19. Study-level background: Acute-phase and convalescent COVID-19 samples originated in the United States, Italy and Spain.

The repertoire was sequenced with immunoSEQ multiplex PCR; TCRdb's copy has only in-frame clones and lacks some. Of roughly 380,000 clones in the sample, 70% to 90% were seen once. The CDR3 is 15 amino acids. Germline V gene data show CDR1 as SNHLY and CDR2 as FYNNEI. J gave up 5 bases and V 2 bases, and 6 bases lay outside the gene matches. Categorization into cohorts depended on clinical history that participants reported. The origin of this receptor is a man aged 25 to 40 who had recovered from COVID-19. Sequences were obtained from PBMCs or T cells enriched from blood (not recorded which). J is TRBJ1-1 and V is TRBV2, with 9 bases fitting TRBD1. The CDR3 region is CASSELPGQGTEAFF. CDR3 in DNA: TGTGCCAGCAGTGAACTACCGGGACAGGGAACTGAAGCTTTCTTT.